This is a list of T cell receptor beta chains from one sample in a study of T cells after yellow fever vaccination. TCRdb reanalysed the 5' RACE reads using MiXCR and keeps one entry per CDR3 protein. The repertoire holds a few hundred thousand distinct CDR3 sequences, with around 3.6% as singletons. The sample in question was PBMCs, obtained on the day of the yellow fever booster vaccination. The receptors originated from a young man who received the YFV17D yellow fever vaccine. The CDR3 runs from the conserved cysteine through the conserved F or W. Each record gives: J gene, clone size, V gene, D gene, CDR3 DNA, CDR3 protein. A D gene is named only where the DNA matches it firmly. Size is omitted from some rows. Given values are once, few, many or a class for expanded clones.

j_call: TRBJ2-5
clone_size: few
v_call: TRBV24-1
d_call: .
cdr3_nt: TGTGCCACCAGTGATTTTCACAGCCAAGAGACCCAGTACTTC
cdr3_aa: CATSDFHSQETQYF

j_call: TRBJ1-1
clone_size: few
v_call: TRBV5-4
d_call: TRBD1
cdr3_nt: TGTGCCAGCAGTCGGGACAGCCTAGAAGCTTTCTTT
cdr3_aa: CASSRDSLEAFF

j_call: TRBJ2-5
clone_size: many
v_call: TRBV11-2
d_call: .
cdr3_nt: TGTGCCAGCACCTACAACGGAGGGACCCAGTACTTC
cdr3_aa: CASTYNGGTQYF

j_call: TRBJ2-4
clone_size: many
v_call: TRBV20-1
d_call: .
cdr3_nt: TGCAGTGCTAGTGGGTTTGGTGGTCCCAAAAACATTCAGTACTTC
cdr3_aa: CSASGFGGPKNIQYF

j_call: TRBJ2-3
clone_size: many
v_call: TRBV5-1
d_call: .
cdr3_nt: TGCGCCAGCAGCTTGGAACTAGCTCACACAGATACGCAGTATTTT
cdr3_aa: CASSLELAHTDTQYF

j_call: TRBJ2-1
clone_size: few
v_call: TRBV20-1
d_call: TRBD1
cdr3_nt: TGCAGTGCCACCCGGGACAGGGTTTTTTACTACAATGAGCAGTTCTTC
cdr3_aa: CSATRDRVFYYNEQFF

j_call: TRBJ2-3
clone_size: many
v_call: TRBV5-5
d_call: .
cdr3_nt: TGTGCCAGCAGCTTTCCCAGTCTTAGCACAGATACGCAGTATTTT
cdr3_aa: CASSFPSLSTDTQYF

j_call: TRBJ2-3
clone_size: many
v_call: TRBV28
d_call: TRBD2
cdr3_nt: TGTGCCAGCAGTTCACCCGGGGGGTCCAGGGCTACGCAGTATTTT
cdr3_aa: CASSSPGGSRATQYF

j_call: TRBJ2-5
clone_size: many
v_call: TRBV20-1
d_call: TRBD1
cdr3_nt: TGCAGTGCTAGTCCCGGGACAGGGGCGGAGACCCAGTACTTC
cdr3_aa: CSASPGTGAETQYF

j_call: TRBJ1-3
clone_size: few
v_call: TRBV9
d_call: .
cdr3_nt: TGTGCCAGCAATCCCAGTCTGGTCTCTGGAAACACCATATATTTT
cdr3_aa: CASNPSLVSGNTIYF

j_call: TRBJ2-5
clone_size: few
v_call: TRBV6-5
d_call: TRBD2
cdr3_nt: TGTGCCAGCAGTTCCTCTCGCGGGGGAGGGGAGACCCAGTACTTC
cdr3_aa: CASSSSRGGGETQYF

j_call: TRBJ1-4
clone_size: many
v_call: TRBV7-3
d_call: TRBD1
cdr3_nt: TGTGCCAGCAGCCAACAGGGGGCATACGAAAAACTGTTTTTT
cdr3_aa: CASSQQGAYEKLFF

j_call: TRBJ1-5
clone_size: .
v_call: TRBV12-3/TRBV12-4
d_call: .
cdr3_nt: TGTGCCAGCAGTTTAAGGCTCAGGTCGGTTTATCAGCCCCAGCATTTT
cdr3_aa: CASSLRLRSVYQPQHF

j_call: TRBJ2-2
clone_size: .
v_call: TRBV7-8
d_call: .
cdr3_nt: TGTGCCACTATAATAGGGACGAACACCGGGGAGCTGTTTTTT
cdr3_aa: CATIIGTNTGELFF

j_call: TRBJ2-3
clone_size: many
v_call: TRBV4-3
d_call: .
cdr3_nt: TGCGCCAGCAGTTCTAGCGTAAGCACAGATACGCAGTATTTT
cdr3_aa: CASSSSVSTDTQYF

j_call: TRBJ2-7
clone_size: few
v_call: TRBV30
d_call: .
cdr3_nt: TGTGCCTGGATCGACGGGACATACGAGCAGTACTTC
cdr3_aa: CAWIDGTYEQYF

j_call: TRBJ1-2
clone_size: .
v_call: TRBV5-1
d_call: TRBD1
cdr3_nt: TGCGCCAGCAGCAGGGGACAGGGAGAAGGTGGCTACACCTTC
cdr3_aa: CASSRGQGEGGYTF

j_call: TRBJ2-1
clone_size: few
v_call: TRBV9
d_call: TRBD2
cdr3_nt: TGTGCCAGCAGCGTCACTAGCGGGTCCTACAATGAGCAGTTCTTC
cdr3_aa: CASSVTSGSYNEQFF

j_call: TRBJ2-7
clone_size: .
v_call: TRBV6-2/TRBV6-3
d_call: .
cdr3_nt: TGTGCCAGCAGGAACCGAGAGTATTCCTCCTACGAGCAGTACTTC
cdr3_aa: CASRNREYSSYEQYF

j_call: TRBJ2-3
clone_size: many
v_call: TRBV7-2
d_call: .
cdr3_nt: TGTGCCAGCAGCTTAGCCAGGCGCACAGATACGCAGTATTTT
cdr3_aa: CASSLARRTDTQYF

j_call: TRBJ1-5
clone_size: many
v_call: TRBV28
d_call: .
cdr3_nt: TGTGCCAGCAGTTTAGCAGGGCGGGGGGATCAGCCCCAGCATTTT
cdr3_aa: CASSLAGRGDQPQHF

j_call: TRBJ1-1
clone_size: many
v_call: TRBV6-2/TRBV6-3
d_call: .
cdr3_nt: TGTGCCAGCATTGGACTGCTCTCTGAAGCTTTCTTT
cdr3_aa: CASIGLLSEAFF

j_call: TRBJ2-2
clone_size: many
v_call: TRBV6-2/TRBV6-3
d_call: .
cdr3_nt: TGTGCCAGCAGTCAGGAGAACACCGGGGAGCTGTTTTTT
cdr3_aa: CASSQENTGELFF

j_call: TRBJ1-3
clone_size: many
v_call: TRBV7-2
d_call: .
cdr3_nt: TGTGCCAGCAGCCCCGGGCCTTTAGCGGACACCATATATTTT
cdr3_aa: CASSPGPLADTIYF

j_call: TRBJ1-1
clone_size: .
v_call: TRBV5-1
d_call: TRBD1
cdr3_nt: TGCGCCAGCAGCCCGGACAGGTTGACTGAAGCTTTCTTT
cdr3_aa: CASSPDRLTEAFF

j_call: TRBJ2-1
clone_size: many
v_call: TRBV7-3
d_call: .
cdr3_nt: TGTGCCAGCAGCTTAGGCGTCACCTCCTACAATGAGCAGTTCTTC
cdr3_aa: CASSLGVTSYNEQFF

j_call: TRBJ2-1
clone_size: few
v_call: TRBV12-3/TRBV12-4
d_call: TRBD1
cdr3_nt: TGTGCCAGCAGTGCACAGGGGACCGCGGGCAATGAGCAGTTCTTC
cdr3_aa: CASSAQGTAGNEQFF